This T cell receptor (beta chain) was captured in a study of shared clonotypes between healthy human individuals. Looking at the study overall: Serving as donors were two women and three men, whose ages spanned 18 to 49. Used for every donor were three CD4 naive, three CD4 memory, two CD8 naive and one CD8 memory plate. Study-level findings and limits: Generally, naive subsets came out with larger estimated richness than memory subsets. The genetic and exposure-history diversity represented was limited by few donors.

The ends were cut back, 0 bases at V and 4 bases at J, with 13 bases in the middle. The CDR3 loop spans 16 amino acids. Germline CDR1 LGHNA, CDR2 YSLEER. The assay was immunoSEQ multiplex PCR, and TCRdb's table has in-frame clones only and misses some. This sample has 2.5 million or so clones, with just over 90% found just once. Of note for this clone: Its antigen is currently unknown.

Sequenced sample: naive CD4+ T cells sorted from blood. The sample's subset: CD45RA+ positively selected. The receptor's source is a man aged 18 to 35 in good health. This chain joins TRBV4-3 and TRBJ1-5; D is perhaps TRBD1 (5 bases). The CDR3 nucleotides read TGCGCCAGCAGCCAAGAGTCTGGGGACCGAAATCAGCCCCAGCATTTT. This encodes CASSQESGDRNQPQHF.